These 6 T cell receptor beta chains came from one sample sequenced in a study of blood T cell repertoires in COVID-19. Assay used: immunoSEQ multiplex PCR; TCRdb lists only in-frame clones, some missing. The profile shows approximately 93,000 clones, roughly 89% of them singletons. Sequencing was performed on peripheral blood. These receptors were collected from a man over 45 with active or convalescent COVID-19.

Comments on this clone: Other DNA variants within this sample encode the same CDR3. The rearrangement uses TRBV19 and TRBJ1-1, with a weak D call TRBD1 (5 bases). The germline gives CDR1 LNHDA, CDR2 SQIVND (reference sequence). V dropped 3 bases and J dropped 4 bases, with 12 bases sitting between them. The CDR3 is made up of 14 amino acids. CDR3 sequence (DNA): TGTGCCAGTAGTATTTTGGGGAGGGGCACTGAAGCTTTCTTT. The encoded protein is CASSILGRGTEAFF.

This chain joins TRBV9 and TRBJ2-7; 11 bases map to TRBD2. V shed 0 bases, J shed 3 bases, and the junction held 5 bases outside the gene matches. Germline values: CDR1 SGDLS, CDR2 YYNGEE. This CDR3 is 16 amino acids long. The CDR3 reads CASSVVASGGFYEQYF. CDR3 DNA sequence: TGTGCCAGCAGCGTAGTGGCTAGCGGGGGGTTCTACGAGCAGTACTTC.

This chain joins TRBV30 and TRBJ1-6, with 8 bases that match TRBD1. This CDR3 is built from 13 residues. CDR1 is GTSNPN and CDR2 is SVGIG in the germline V gene (reference sequence). V lost 3 bases and J lost 8; bases outside the gene matches: 3. The CDR3 DNA is TGTGCCTGGAGCACAGGGGGGGATTCACCCCTCCACTTT. Its translation is CAWSTGGDSPLHF.

This clone was seen only once. The V gene is TRBV19, the J gene TRBJ2-3, with 11 bases that match TRBD2. V gave up 6 bases and J gave up 3 bases; unmatched junction bases: 5. The CDR3 extends over 15 amino acids. The V gene's germline CDR1 is LNHDA and CDR2 SQIVND (reference sequence). CDR3 loop: CASSLTSGATDTQYF. CDR3 nucleotides: TGTGCCAGTAGCCTGACTAGCGGGGCAACAGATACGCAGTATTTT.

The rearrangement joins TRBV6-7 to TRBJ2-5; no definite D call. TRBV6-7 is an ORF; its function is uncertain. V lost 0 bases and J 5 bases, leaving 19 bases between the germline ends. CDR3 length: 17 amino acids. CDR3 residues: CASSYSISRGAVETQYF. In nucleotides, the CDR3 is TGTGCCAGCAGTTACTCGATCTCCCGAGGTGCGGTTGAGACCCAGTACTTC.

The genes are TRBV6-5 and TRBJ1-2; D perhaps matches TRBD1 (5 bases). This CDR3 comprises 13 residues. CDR1 MNHEY and CDR2 SVGAGI come from the germline V gene. Trimming shortened V by 6 bases and J by 4 bases, and 12 bases separated the two germline ends. DNA of the CDR3: TGTGCCAGCAGATTTCCCGACAGCTATGGCTACACCTTC. Protein product: CASRFPDSYGYTF.